This TCR beta chain appears in the sequencing data of a study of T cells in Graves' hyperthyroidism and ophthalmopathy. Study-level points and caveats: Most thyroid clonotypes with frequency above 0.001 were detected in blood.

Diagnoses rested on clinical symptoms, serum thyroxine and TRAb, thyroid ultrasound and orbital computed tomography. Fresh 10 ml peripheral blood yielded PBMCs. This clonotype was picked up many times. Its antigen remains unknown. The CDR3 is 15 amino acids. The germline gives CDR1 MNHEY, CDR2 SMNVEV (reference sequence). V gave up 3 bases and J gave up 7 bases, with 16 bases separating them. RNA transcripts gave rise to amplified TCR beta CDR3 regions. Primed by the HTBI set, a first-round RT-PCR was run on the TCR CDR3. TCRdb reprocessed the multiplex PCR reads with MiXCR, giving one entry per CDR3 protein. The sample lists around 490,000 distinct CDR3 sequences; roughly 21% were seen once.

The chain carries TRBV27 and TRBJ2-1; D might be TRBD2 (6 bases). The sequenced sample was blood. This TCR was recovered from a man aged 35 to 55 with Graves' ophthalmopathy. The CDR3 loop is CASSLGGAFVNEQFF. CDR3 DNA: TGTGCCAGCAGTTTGGGGGGAGCTTTTGTGAATGAGCAGTTCTTC.